The T cell receptor (beta chain) described here comes from a study of cytomegalovirus exposure and HLA in healthy donors. The PCR used 60 Vbeta and 13 Jbeta primers. The method was immunoSEQ multiplex PCR; TCRdb's version includes in-frame clones alone and lacks a portion of them. The sample consists of 95,000 to 150,000 clones, around 82% of them appearing once. Of note for this clone: Its matching antigen is unknown.

Study results and limitations: Differences between HLA loci emerged in a later analysis of TCR association rates, with DRB1 most and HLA-C fewest.

Trimming shortened V by 4 bases and J by 7 bases, and 9 bases separated the two germline ends. Germline CDR1 is SGHRS and CDR2 is YFSETQ. The CDR3 contains 13 residues. The chain links TRBV5-1 to TRBJ1-6; D not certain. This TCR came from a female donor in good health and CMV-seronegative. The sequenced material came from PBMCs. Here the CDR3 reads CASSVEQNSPLHF. In DNA, the CDR3 is TGCGCCAGCAGCGTCGAACAGAATTCACCCCTCCACTTT.